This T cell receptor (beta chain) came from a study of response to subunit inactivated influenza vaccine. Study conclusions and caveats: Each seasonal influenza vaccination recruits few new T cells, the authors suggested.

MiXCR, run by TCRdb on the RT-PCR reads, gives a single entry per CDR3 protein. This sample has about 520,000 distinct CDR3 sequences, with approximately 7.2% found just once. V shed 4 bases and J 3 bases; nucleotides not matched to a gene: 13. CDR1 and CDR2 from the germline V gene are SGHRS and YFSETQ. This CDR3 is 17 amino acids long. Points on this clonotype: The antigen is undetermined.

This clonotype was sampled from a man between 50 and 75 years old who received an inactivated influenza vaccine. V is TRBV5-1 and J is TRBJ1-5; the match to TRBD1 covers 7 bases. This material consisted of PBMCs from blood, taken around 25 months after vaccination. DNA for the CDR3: TGCGCCAGCAGCCCACTTGGGGGGGACAGCAACAATCAGCCCCAGCATTTT. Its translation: CASSPLGGDSNNQPQHF.